Shown below are 15 T cell receptor beta chains from a single sample sequenced in a study of T cells after yellow fever vaccination (dated by TCRdb to between 2017 and 2020). The library came from 5' RACE. The instrument given in TCRdb is Illumina HiSeq 2500. Through fastp at Q25 and MiXCR, TCRdb rebuilt clones from the public reads, retaining in-frame beta chains. All rows with the same CDR3 protein become a single entry with the most common DNA and genes. This sample gives roughly 48,000 distinct CDR3 sequences in total; about 6.6% of them show up just once. The ten top clones hold approximately 24% of the sample. The treatment or condition label, as the study defines it: live attenuated yellow fever vaccine strain. Sequenced here: CD8+ T cells not binding an NS4B(214-222) dextramer, sorted from PBMCs, sampled roughly 46 days after the first yellow fever vaccination. Sample cell subset or site, as interpreted from the label and publication: NS4B epitope dextramer-negative CD8 T cells. These receptors all stem from a man aged 18-30 years who received the YFV17D yellow fever vaccine.

This clonotype was seen ten or more times. V usage is TRBV7-9 and J usage is TRBJ1-1, with D possibly being TRBD1 (6 bases). CDR1 and CDR2 (germline): SEHNR, FQNEAQ (reference sequence). This CDR3 region has 13 residues. The V end lost 8 bases, the J end lost 3 bases, and 13 bases lay between the germline ends. This CDR3 is CASGSKGDTEAFF. In nucleotides, the CDR3 is TGTGCCAGCGGCTCCAAGGGGGACACTGAAGCTTTCTTT. The whole variable domain, filled in from reference TRBV7-9 and TRBJ1-1, reads DTGVSQNPRHKITKRGQNVTFRCDPISEHNRLYWYRQTLGQGPEFLTYFQNEAQLEKSRLLSDRFSAERPKGSFSTLEIQRTEQGDSAMYLCASGSKGDTEAFFGQGTRLTVV.

The chain has TRBV4-1 and TRBJ1-2; the D gene is possibly TRBD1 (6 bases). The CDR3 is 15 amino acids. Germline assignment: CDR1 MGHRA and CDR2 YSYEKL. The V gene lost 0 bases and the J gene lost 2 bases, with 10 bases spanning the gap. The CDR3 sequence is CASSQDGQRNYGYTF. The CDR3 DNA reads as TGCGCCAGCAGCCAAGACGGACAGAGGAACTATGGCTACACCTTC.

This rearrangement joins TRBV4-2 to TRBJ1-3; D remains unclear. Looked up from germline, CDR1 is LGHNA and CDR2 is YNFKEQ. Trimming removed 1 base at V and 3 bases at J, with 10 bases between. The CDR3 is made up of 15 amino acids. The CDR3 DNA follows: TGTGCCAGCAGCCAAGTGGGAAACGGTGGAAACACCATATATTTT. Translation gives CASSQVGNGGNTIYF.

This chain joins TRBV27 and TRBJ1-1, with no clear D. In germline, CDR1 is MNHEY, CDR2 SMNVEV (reference sequence). CDR3 size: 14 residues. Deletions cut 1 base from V and 3 bases from J, with 9 bases between. CDR3 protein: CASSLWSRDTEAFF. CDR3 coding DNA: TGTGCCAGCAGTTTATGGTCAAGAGACACTGAAGCTTTCTTT.

This sequence joins TRBV5-3 and TRBJ1-6; unclear D gene. TRBV5-3 is known as an ORF, though its function is uncertain. Trimming cost V 1 base and J 10 bases, with 12 bases left between them. The CDR3 covers 14 residues. CDR3 nucleotides: TGTGCCAGAAGCTTGTGGGAATCTTTCTCACCCCTCCACTTT. It is translated as CARSLWESFSPLHF.

The table lists this clonotype with a few counts. J is TRBJ2-3 and V is TRBV4-1, with 8 bases lining up with TRBD2. There are 16 residues in the CDR3. Germline V gene sequence: CDR1 MGHRA, CDR2 YSYEKL. The V and J ends lost 0 bases and 2 bases, in that order; junction bases with no gene match: 4. Here the CDR3 reads CASSQDPGGPTDTQYF. The CDR3 nucleotides read TGCGCCAGCAGCCAAGATCCGGGGGGGCCCACAGATACGCAGTATTTT.

The table lists this clonotype with many counts. J is TRBJ2-2 and V is TRBV20-1; D might be TRBD2 (5 bases). The CDR3 is 12 amino acids. Trimming took 4 bases from V and 4 from J, leaving 7 bases between them. Looked up from germline, CDR1 is DFQATT and CDR2 is SNEGSKA (reference sequence). CDR3: CSAKEGTGELFF. The CDR3 region has the DNA TGCAGTGCTAAAGAGGGCACCGGGGAGCTGTTTTTT.

Ten or more counts support this clonotype. V usage is TRBV19 and J usage is TRBJ1-1, with D perhaps matching TRBD1 (5 bases). V was trimmed by 5 bases and J by 4 bases, leaving 11 bases between them. This CDR3 spans 13 amino acids. Germline CDR1 LNHDA, CDR2 SQIVND (reference sequence). The CDR3: CASSPQGPTEAFF. CDR3 in DNA: TGTGCCAGTAGTCCCCAGGGCCCCACTGAAGCTTTCTTT.

Only one count was recorded for this clonotype. This could be a read error, since a much larger clone is one nucleotide away. The rearrangement uses TRBV11-2 and TRBJ2-7; D gene uncertain. The CDR3 is made up of 13 amino acids. Germline lookup yields CDR1 SGHAT and CDR2 FQNNGV. Trimming took off 7 bases at V and 0 bases at J, with 10 bases between the two ends. In DNA, the CDR3 is TGTGCCAGCATCCCCGGCCCCTCCTACGAGCAGTACTTC. This codes for CASIPGPSYEQYF.

This clonotype was seen only a few times. The chain employs TRBV7-6 and TRBJ1-1; D gene unclear. The germline V and J ends were trimmed by 4 bases and 3 bases, with 9 bases remaining between them. This CDR3 is 13 amino acids long. Germline CDR1 is SGHVS and CDR2 is FNYEAQ. CDR3 loop: CASSSNPDTEAFF. CDR3 nucleotides: TGTGCCAGCAGCTCCAATCCGGACACTGAAGCTTTCTTT.

Only a few counts were recorded for this clonotype. This chain links TRBV9 with TRBJ2-2; possibly TRBD1 or TRBD2 for D (5 bases each). The length of the CDR3 is 15 residues. V was cut by 3 bases and J by 5 bases, with 14 bases left in between. In germline, CDR1 is SGDLS, CDR2 YYNGEE. The CDR3 here is CASSEVGEYTGELFF. The DNA for the CDR3 is TGTGCCAGCAGCGAAGTGGGGGAGTATACCGGGGAGCTGTTTTTT.

The J gene is TRBJ1-1, the V gene TRBV10-3; 7 bases align to TRBD1. V dropped 6 bases and J dropped 1; count of bases not matched to a gene: 5. In germline, CDR1 is ENHRY, CDR2 SYGVKD. The CDR3 has 14 amino acids. The DNA of the CDR3 is TGTGCCATCAGCCCGGGACAGACGAACACTGAAGCTTTCTTT. It yields the protein CAISPGQTNTEAFF.

This clonotype has just a few counts. The chain couples TRBV6-5 to TRBJ1-5; D remains ambiguous. Germline CDR1 reads MNHEY; CDR2 reads SVGAGI. This CDR3 has 16 residues. Trimming cost V 2 bases and J 2 bases, with 13 bases left between them. CDR3 sequence: CASSYEGPLGNQPQHF. The CDR3 region has the DNA TGTGCCAGCAGTTACGAGGGTCCGCTGGGCAATCAGCCCCAGCATTTT.

The rearrangement joins TRBV4-1 to TRBJ1-5; no clear D gene. From germline, CDR1 is MGHRA and CDR2 YSYEKL. The CDR3 length is 13 residues. V was pared by 4 bases and J by 2 bases, with 6 bases between. DNA of the CDR3: TGCGCCAGCAGCCTGACCCGCAATCAGCCCCAGCATTTT. It codes for CASSLTRNQPQHF.

This clonotype was detected ten times or more. The chain is built from TRBV12-3 or TRBV12-4 and TRBJ2-1; D possibly corresponds to TRBD1 (5 bases). The CDR3 loop spans 13 amino acids. Trimming took off 10 bases at V and 5 bases at J, with 15 bases between the two ends. The CDR3 protein is CAIYQGVDNEQFF. CDR3 bases: TGTGCCATCTACCAAGGGGTGGACAATGAGCAGTTCTTC.